This section outlines one T cell receptor (beta chain) sequence together with its context. Enrollment of patients from Seattle took place during active infection, with longitudinal follow-up. The sample comes from a study of blood T cell repertoires in COVID-19. On the study more broadly: COVID-19 samples, acute and convalescent, were from the United States, Italy and Spain. The analysed material was cDNA or gDNA that came from T cells, B-cell-depleted T cells, or PBMCs.

How the authors handled the data: Amplified reference gene primers provided the basis for estimating nucleated cell counts. Clones were sequenced by immunoSEQ multiplex PCR, and TCRdb holds only the in-frame ones, with some missing. D and trimming were read from the DNA, whereas the V and J calls and clone size are those reported in that table. The repertoire holds roughly 190,000 clones, with roughly 90% as singletons. The CDR3 length is 15 residues. CDR1 and CDR2 from the germline V gene are SGHTA and FQGTGA. V dropped 4 bases and J dropped 5 bases, with 14 bases sitting between them. The chain carries TRBV7-3 and TRBJ1-4; D might be TRBD1 (6 bases). Source material: peripheral blood. The receptor comes from a woman aged 55-75 years with COVID-19, enrolled during active disease. The DNA for the CDR3 is TGTGCCAGCAGCTCCCCTGGCAGGGGAAATGAAAAACTGTTTTTT. It codes for CASSSPGRGNEKLFF.